The TCR beta chain under discussion was sequenced for a study of shared clonotypes between healthy human individuals. Turning to the study itself: Three CD4 naive, three CD4 memory, two CD8 naive and one CD8 memory plate were used per donor. General study findings and limits: Four donors shared roughly 5% of their naive CD4 clonotypes. Investigators expected sequencing depth to affect clonotype sharing among donors.

TCRdb's table, derived via immunoSEQ multiplex PCR, lists solely in-frame clones and lacks some. This table holds roughly 1 million clones, around 76% found once. Germline V lookup: CDR1 SGHRS, CDR2 YFSETQ. The CDR3 is made up of 16 amino acids. With 0 bases removed from V and 0 bases from J, the gap between germline ends came to 10 bases. About this clone itself: Its target is unknown.

The rearrangement links TRBV5-1 to TRBJ2-1; D not certain. Material: memory CD4+ T cells sorted from blood. The subset denotes: CD45RA-negative fraction. This receptor was identified in a man between 18 and 29 years old in good health. In DNA form, the CDR3 reads TGCGCCAGCAGCTTGGTAGCAGCTAGCTCCTACAATGAGCAGTTCTTC. It codes for CASSLVAASSYNEQFF.